This is a list of T cell receptor beta chains from one sample in a study of cytomegalovirus exposure and HLA in healthy donors. The table came from immunoSEQ multiplex PCR; TCRdb's copy has only in-frame clones and leaves some out. The repertoire holds 150,000 to 200,000 clones, about 90% seen once, with around 0.21% in the top ten. Sequenced sample: PBMCs. All receptors derive from a girl less than two years old in good health and CMV-seronegative. CDR3s include the opening cysteine and the closing phenylalanine or tryptophan. A D gene is named only where the DNA matches it firmly. The listing skips clone size in some rows; elsewhere it reads once, few, many or a size class.

clone size: .
V gene: TRBV30
D gene: .
J gene: TRBJ2-5
CDR3 protein: CAWSVGAGEETQYF
CDR3 DNA: TGTGCCTGGAGTGTAGGGGCAGGAGAGGAGACCCAGTACTTC

clone size: .
V gene: TRBV18
D gene: .
J gene: TRBJ1-4
CDR3 protein: CASSPSGLHEKLFF
CDR3 DNA: TGTGCCAGCTCACCCTCGGGTTTGCATGAAAAACTGTTTTTT

clone size: once
V gene: TRBV4-1
D gene: .
J gene: TRBJ2-5
CDR3 protein: CASSQVLQETQYF
CDR3 DNA: TGCGCCAGCAGCCAAGTCCTTCAAGAGACCCAGTACTTC

clone size: .
V gene: TRBV15
D gene: TRBD2
J gene: TRBJ2-7
CDR3 protein: CATSTKGLAGYEQYF
CDR3 DNA: TGTGCCACCAGCACTAAAGGACTAGCGGGCTACGAGCAGTACTTC

clone size: .
V gene: TRBV4-1
D gene: TRBD2
J gene: TRBJ2-1
CDR3 protein: CASSQALQIAGRANEQFF
CDR3 DNA: TGCGCCAGCAGCCAAGCCCTACAGATAGCGGGACGTGCCAATGAGCAGTTCTTC

clone size: .
V gene: TRBV4-2
D gene: .
J gene: TRBJ2-5
CDR3 protein: CASSQGVAGELQETQYF
CDR3 DNA: TGTGCCAGCAGCCAAGGGGTGGCAGGCGAACTTCAAGAGACCCAGTACTTC

clone size: .
V gene: TRBV7-3
D gene: TRBD1
J gene: TRBJ2-5
CDR3 protein: CASSITGGAETQYF
CDR3 DNA: TGTGCCAGCAGCATTACAGGGGGCGCGGAGACCCAGTACTTC

clone size: .
V gene: TRBV5-8
D gene: .
J gene: TRBJ2-1
CDR3 protein: CASSLGGPGNNEQFF
CDR3 DNA: TGTGCCAGCAGCTTGGGGGGTCCGGGGAACAATGAGCAGTTCTTC

clone size: .
V gene: TRBV4-1
D gene: TRBD1
J gene: TRBJ1-5
CDR3 protein: CASSPSTGGFQPQHF
CDR3 DNA: TGCGCCAGCAGCCCTTCGACAGGGGGGTTTCAGCCCCAGCATTTT

clone size: .
V gene: TRBV6-5
D gene: TRBD1
J gene: TRBJ1-5
CDR3 protein: CASSYPRDRAQPQHF
CDR3 DNA: TGTGCCAGCAGTTACCCGCGGGACAGGGCACAGCCCCAGCATTTT